The 4 T cell receptor beta chains presented below share a single source sample, sequenced in a study of shared clonotypes between healthy human individuals. Profiled with immunoSEQ multiplex PCR; TCRdb holds only in-frame clones, not every one. Among millions of clones listed, about 94% were seen once. The naive CD8 subset, CD45RO-negative cells positively selected for CCR7, excluded terminally differentiated effector memory CD45RA+ cells. Specimen: naive CD8+ T cells sorted from blood. The receptor source for this set is a man younger than 30 in good health.

This clone was found once. V is TRBV9 and J is TRBJ1-5; D unclear. The CDR3 covers 13 residues. With 0 bases removed from V and 7 bases from J, the gap between germline ends came to 8 bases. Germline CDR1 reads SGDLS; CDR2 reads YYNGEE. DNA of the CDR3: TGTGCCAGCAGCGTAGGGGATGGACAGCCCCAGCATTTT. Its translation: CASSVGDGQPQHF.

In regard to this clone: This sample includes further DNA sequences coding for the same CDR3. The rearrangement uses TRBV7-9 and TRBJ1-2, with D possibly matching TRBD1 (5 bases). The CDR3 is made up of 14 amino acids. Trimming removed 1 base at V and 3 bases at J, with 9 bases between. CDR1 is SEHNR and CDR2 is FQNEAQ in the germline V gene (reference sequence). The CDR3 protein is CASSLGGTDYGYTF. In DNA form, the CDR3 reads TGTGCCAGCAGCTTAGGGGGGACGGACTATGGCTACACCTTC.

The rearrangement joins TRBV19 to TRBJ2-4; 15 nucleotides align to TRBD2. The V and J ends lost 3 bases and 3 bases, in that order; junction bases with no gene match: 12. This CDR3 region has 20 residues. Germline V gene data show CDR1 as LNHDA and CDR2 as SQIVND (reference sequence). CDR3: CASSILLGTSGGPDKNIQYF. The DNA of the CDR3 is TGTGCCAGTAGTATCCTGCTAGGGACTAGCGGGGGGCCGGACAAAAACATTCAGTACTTC.

This chain links TRBV9 with TRBJ2-5; the D is unclear. This CDR3 has 15 residues. From germline, CDR1 is SGDLS and CDR2 YYNGEE. V lost 0 bases and J 1 base, leaving 10 bases between the germline ends. The chain's CDR3 is CASSVGAESQETQYF. CDR3 in DNA: TGTGCCAGCAGCGTAGGGGCTGAGAGCCAAGAGACCCAGTACTTC.